These 14 T cell receptor beta chains were all obtained from the same sample, sequenced in a study of CD8+CD57+ T cells in acquired aplastic anemia. The template used for profiling TCR beta VDJ and CDR3 was genomic DNA. TCRdb processed the reads anew with MiXCR; each CDR3 protein has one entry. Of roughly 81,000 distinct CDR3 sequences listed, more than 40% are singletons. Material: sorted CD4+, CD8+, or CD8+CD57+ T cells (not recorded which) from PBMCs. These receptor sequences come from a human donor in good health, serving as a control.

The CDR3 loop is CASRTPGTLNEQFF. In nucleotides, the CDR3 is TGTGCCAGCAGAACACCCGGGACACTCAATGAGCAGTTCTTC. The chain has TRBV2 and TRBJ2-1; maybe TRBD1 (6 bases). Trimming took off 6 bases at V and 6 bases at J, with 15 bases between the two ends. Germline-derived CDR1 and CDR2 are SNHLY and FYNNEI. There are 14 residues in the CDR3.

Regarding this clonotype: The CDR3 does not close with the conserved phenylalanine or tryptophan, likely indicating a read error. No DNA is shown, since the ends of the CDR3 on it are uncertain; the CDR3 is the one TCRdb lists. The chain is built from TRBV5-1 and TRBJ1-1; TRBD1, the D gene given by the table, was not confirmed from the DNA. Per germline, CDR1 SGHRS and CDR2 YFSETQ. The CDR3 is 11 residues long, ends included. The CDR3 spells CASSLGGTSAP.

With regard to this clonotype: Being one base from a much bigger clone, this may be a read error. This sequence joins TRBV7-6 and TRBJ2-7; 9 bases are a match to TRBD2. CDR3 length equals 14 residues. Germline-derived CDR1 and CDR2 are SGHVS and FNYEAQ. The CDR3 loop is CASSFVAGAYKQYF. In DNA, the CDR3 is TGTGCCAGCAGCTTCGTAGCGGGGGCCTACAAGCAGTACTTC.

This chain connects TRBV7-2 to TRBJ1-2; D not resolved. V was cut by 4 bases and J by 4 bases, with 7 bases left in between. Germline V gene data show CDR1 as SGHTA and CDR2 as FQGNSA. This CDR3 spans 12 amino acids. CDR3 sequence: CASSSDLYGYTF. As DNA, the CDR3 is TGTGCCAGCAGCTCCGACCTCTATGGCTACACCTTC.

The chain has TRBV15 and TRBJ2-1, with 8 bases identical to TRBD1. The CDR3 consists of 14 residues. The V and J ends lost 11 bases and 8 bases, in that order; junction bases with no gene match: 14. The germline CDR1 and CDR2 sequences are LNHNV and YYDKDF (reference sequence). The CDR3 sequence: CAWSIGQGVDEQFF. DNA of the CDR3: TGTGCCTGGAGTATAGGACAGGGTGTAGATGAGCAGTTCTTC. The entire variable domain, with the rest obtained from reference TRBV15 and TRBJ2-1, is as follows: DAMVIQNPRYQVTQFGKPVTLSCSQTLNHNVMYWYQQKSSQAPKLLFHYYDKDFNNEADTPDNFQSRRPNTSFCFLDIRSPGLGDTAMYLCAWSIGQGVDEQFFGPGTRLTVL.

This clonotype has more than one count but fewer than ten. The germline gene is not matched at one end of the junction; a read error may be the cause. V gene TRBV9 combines with J gene TRBJ2-7; D might be TRBD1 or TRBD2, each matching 6 bases. The CDR3 has 12 residues. Germline-derived CDR1 and CDR2 are SGDLS and YYNGEE. The CDR3: CGSSPGGHEQYF. In nucleotides, the CDR3 is TGTGGCAGCAGCCCCGGGGGCCACGAGCAGTACTTC.

This clonotype showed up many times. The V and J genes are TRBV5-4 and TRBJ2-7; no clear D gene. V was clipped by 2 bases and J by 5 bases, with 14 bases between them. This CDR3 comprises 14 residues. The germline V gene encodes CDR1 SGHNT and CDR2 YYREEE (reference sequence). CDR3 nucleotides: TGTGCCAGCAGCTTTAGTACAGCAGTTCACGAGCAGTACTTC. Its translation is CASSFSTAVHEQYF. Combining the CDR3 with reference TRBV5-4 and TRBJ2-7 gives the whole variable domain ETGVTQSPTHLIKTRGQQVTLRCSSQSGHNTVSWYQQALGQGPQFIFQYYREEENGRGNFPPRFSGLQFPNYSSELNVNALELDDSALYLCASSFSTAVHEQYFGPGTRLTVT.

This clonotype was recorded many times. V is TRBV5-5 and J is TRBJ2-7, with 8 nucleotides matching TRBD1. CDR1 is SGHKS and CDR2 is YYEKEE in the germline V gene (reference sequence). This CDR3 contains 15 residues. J lost 6 bases, V lost 0 bases, and 8 bases had no gene match. CDR3 sequence: CASSLEFSGTGEQYF. CDR3 bases: TGTGCCAGCAGCTTGGAATTCTCCGGGACAGGCGAGCAGTACTTC.

This clonotype occurred many times. The chain recombines TRBV7-6 with TRBJ2-5, with D perhaps TRBD1 (6 bases). The germline gives CDR1 SGHVS, CDR2 FNYEAQ. V was cut by 0 bases and J by 3 bases, with 11 bases left in between. The CDR3 is 15 residues long. This CDR3 reads CASSLAHGTKETQYF. The CDR3 nucleotides are TGTGCCAGCAGCTTAGCCCACGGGACAAAAGAGACCCAGTACTTC.

Only a few counts were recorded for this clonotype. The gene calls are TRBV19 and TRBJ1-6; no clear D. V lost 6 bases to trimming and J lost 6 bases, with 12 bases between them. The CDR3 extends over 14 amino acids. CDR1 is LNHDA and CDR2 is SQIVND in the germline V gene (reference sequence). The CDR3 here is CASSLKEFNSPLHF. In DNA form, the CDR3 reads TGTGCCAGTAGCCTAAAGGAGTTTAATTCACCCCTCCACTTT.

V is TRBV20-1 and J is TRBJ2-5; TRBD2 matches 10 bases. CDR1 is DFQATT and CDR2 is SNEGSKA in the germline V gene (reference sequence). The CDR3 totals 15 residues. V lost 0 bases to trimming and J lost 3 bases; unmatched junction nucleotides: 4. This CDR3 is CSARELLAGEETQYF. In DNA, the CDR3 is TGCAGTGCTAGAGAACTGCTAGCGGGGGAAGAGACCCAGTACTTC.

This clonotype showed up many times. The rearrangement uses TRBV25-1 and TRBJ1-2, with D tentatively TRBD1 (5 bases). Trimming stripped 6 bases from V and 12 bases from J, with 17 bases between. The CDR3 consists of 12 residues. Looked up from germline, CDR1 is MGHDK and CDR2 is SYGVNS. The CDR3 nucleotides are TGTGCCAGCAGAGGACAAACGGCTATTGACACCTTC. Translated: CASRGQTAIDTF.

Turning to this clonotype: This may arise from a read error, as a much more abundant clone is one base away. This sequence joins TRBV7-9 and TRBJ1-1; D is ambiguous. The CDR3 totals 13 residues. V was shortened by 5 bases and J by 10 bases, with 17 bases between the two germline ends. Germline V CDR1 and CDR2: SEHNR, FQNEAQ (reference sequence). CDR3 in amino acids: CASSQIDTSGAFF. The CDR3 DNA reads as TGTGCCAGCAGCCAGATCGATACATCTGGAGCTTTCTTT.

J is TRBJ1-1 and V is TRBV5-1; D is perhaps TRBD1 (6 bases). V was pared by 5 bases and J by 11 bases, with 19 bases between. Germline loops: CDR1 SGHRS, CDR2 YFSETQ. The CDR3 loop spans 13 amino acids. In nucleotides, the CDR3 is TGCGCCAGCAGAGGGAAGGGGGGAGGAGTTGCTTTCTTT. It encodes CASRGKGGGVAFF.